This T cell receptor (beta chain) appears in the sequencing data of a study of blood T cell repertoires in COVID-19. The wider study: The analysed material was cDNA or gDNA that came from T cells, B-cell-depleted T cells, or PBMCs.

The CDR3 is 13 residues long. CDR1 and CDR2 (germline): LNHDA, SQIVND (reference sequence). The ends were cut back, 5 bases at V and 2 bases at J, with 9 bases in the middle. Profiling relied on immunoSEQ multiplex PCR, and the TCRdb table lists in-frame clones only, not all of them. Of some 210,000 clones in the sample, roughly 80% were seen once. The chain is built from TRBV19 and TRBJ1-1; D unclear. This TCR was sampled from a human donor in a cohort sampled during active COVID-19. The sample taken for sequencing was peripheral blood. CDR3 nucleotide sequence: TGTGCCAGTAGTTCGATCGGTAACACTGAAGCTTTCTTT. This encodes CASSSIGNTEAFF.